Below are 17 T cell receptor beta chains sequenced from a single sample in a study of cytomegalovirus exposure and HLA in healthy donors. The PCR had 60 Vbeta and 13 Jbeta primers. Repertoires were generated with immunoSEQ multiplex PCR, while TCRdb's copy carries only in-frame clones and drops some. The top ten clones hold about 2% of a sample with under 200,000 clones, roughly 76% of them seen once. Sequencing was done on a sample of PBMCs. All receptors derive from a male donor in good health and CMV-seronegative.

This sequence joins TRBV5-5 and TRBJ2-6, with a possible D match to TRBD2 (5 bases). CDR1 is SGHKS and CDR2 is YYEKEE in the germline V gene (reference sequence). CDR3 length: 17 residues. The V and J ends lost 5 bases and 0 bases respectively, with 15 bases between them. CDR3 loop: CASRRPDRDSGANVLTF. In DNA, the CDR3 is TGTGCCAGCAGACGACCGGACCGGGACTCTGGGGCCAACGTCCTGACTTTC. The full variable domain, its missing parts supplied by reference TRBV5-5 and TRBJ2-6, is DAGVTQSPTHLIKTRGQQVTLRCSPISGHKSVSWYQQVLGQGPQFIFQYYEKEERGRGNFPDRFSARQFPNYSSELNVNALLLGDSALYLCASRRPDRDSGANVLTFGAGSRLTVL.

This clone was seen just once. V is TRBV5-6 and J is TRBJ1-5; D call uncertain. The CDR3 spans 17 residues. Germline V lookup: CDR1 SGHDT, CDR2 YYEEEE. The V gene lost 3 bases and the J gene lost 0 bases, with 16 bases spanning the gap. CDR3 sequence reads: CASSSGLGIDSNQPQHF. DNA for the CDR3: TGTGCCAGCAGCTCTGGACTTGGGATTGATAGCAATCAGCCCCAGCATTTT.

This chain links TRBV30 with TRBJ2-3, with a possible D match to TRBD2 (6 bases). CDR1 GTSNPN and CDR2 SVGIG come from the germline V gene (reference sequence). The CDR3 has 15 residues. V lost 7 bases and J lost 2, with 19 bases in between. CDR3 residues: CALSGGTYITDTQYF. CDR3 DNA sequence: TGTGCCTTAAGTGGCGGGACCTACATCACAGATACGCAGTATTTT.

J is TRBJ1-1 and V is TRBV27, with D maybe TRBD1 (5 bases). Deletions cut 9 bases from V and 3 bases from J, with 17 bases between. The CDR3 is 14 amino acids. Germline V gene lookup returns CDR1 MNHEY and CDR2 SMNVEV (reference sequence). DNA of the CDR3: TGTGCCAGTGCTACAGGAGCAGGGTACACTGAAGCTTTCTTT. Its translation: CASATGAGYTEAFF.

In its sample, this clone was seen once. The gene calls are TRBV6-1 and TRBJ2-7; TRBD1 matches at 7 bases. V gave up 7 bases and J gave up 4 bases; unmatched junction bases: 10. Germline loops: CDR1 MNHNS, CDR2 SASEGT. CDR3 size: 14 residues. CDR3 protein: CASKIQGMGYEQYF. CDR3 nucleotide sequence: TGTGCCAGCAAGATACAGGGGATGGGGTACGAGCAGTACTTC.

The genes are TRBV29-1 and TRBJ1-1; the match to TRBD1 covers 9 bases. In germline, CDR1 is SQVTM, CDR2 ANQGSEA. The CDR3 has 13 amino acids. The V and J ends lost 7 bases and 4 bases, in that order; junction bases with no gene match: 7. The CDR3 loop is CSALDRGSTEAFF. In DNA, the CDR3 is TGCAGCGCCCTGGACAGGGGAAGCACTGAAGCTTTCTTT.

The rearrangement links TRBV5-6 to TRBJ1-6; D gene ambiguous. Trimming removed 5 bases at V and 0 bases at J, with 12 bases between. Per germline, CDR1 SGHDT and CDR2 YYEEEE. This CDR3 is built from 16 residues. The CDR3 spells CASSADSGSYNSPLHF. The DNA of the CDR3 is TGTGCCAGCAGTGCAGATTCGGGCTCCTATAATTCACCCCTCCACTTT.

J is TRBJ1-2 and V is TRBV7-2; D unresolved. The CDR3 has 14 residues. Trimming took off 2 bases at V and 7 bases at J, with 14 bases between the two ends. Looked up from germline, CDR1 is SGHTA and CDR2 is FQGNSA. CDR3 in amino acids: CASSLTPGFSGYTF. In DNA form, the CDR3 reads TGTGCCAGCAGCTTAACTCCGGGGTTCTCTGGCTACACCTTC. Together with reference TRBV7-2 and TRBJ1-2, the CDR3 gives the full variable domain: GAGVSQSPSNKVTEKGKDVELRCDPISGHTALYWYRQSLGQGLEFLIYFQGNSAPDKSGLPSDRFSAERTGGSVSTLTIQRTQQEDSAVYLCASSLTPGFSGYTFGSGTRLTVV.

The chain combines TRBV19 with TRBJ2-7, with TRBD2 as a possible D gene (5 bases). V lost 4 bases to trimming and J lost 0 bases, with 13 bases between them. The CDR3 covers 15 residues. Germline-derived CDR1 and CDR2 are LNHDA and SQIVND (reference sequence). CDR3 coding DNA: TGTGCCAGTAGTAGCGGGCCAGGAAGCTCCTACGAGCAGTACTTC. This gives the protein CASSSGPGSSYEQYF.

The genes are TRBV7-9 and TRBJ2-7; D possibly corresponds to TRBD1 (6 bases). The V gene lost 5 bases and the J gene lost 3 bases, with 8 bases spanning the gap. The CDR3 contains 12 residues. CDR1 is SEHNR and CDR2 is FQNEAQ in the germline V gene (reference sequence). DNA for the CDR3: TGTGCCAGCAGCATGGACAGCTACGAGCAGTACTTC. It specifies CASSMDSYEQYF. The full variable domain, in which reference TRBV7-9 and TRBJ2-7 provide the parts outside the CDR3, is DTGVSQNPRHKITKRGQNVTFRCDPISEHNRLYWYRQTLGQGPEFLTYFQNEAQLEKSRLLSDRFSAERPKGSFSTLEIQRTEQGDSAMYLCASSMDSYEQYFGPGTRLTVT.

The V and J genes are TRBV10-3 and TRBJ1-1; tentatively, D is TRBD1 (6 bases). The germline CDR1 and CDR2 sequences are ENHRY and SYGVKD. V lost 8 bases to trimming and J lost 4 bases, with 14 bases between them. The CDR3 runs 13 residues. CDR3 nucleotide sequence: TGTGCCATCCAAACAGGGATAGGCACTGAAGCTTTCTTT. The encoded protein is CAIQTGIGTEAFF.

V and J are TRBV7-8 and TRBJ2-7; D might be TRBD2 (6 bases). Looked up from germline, CDR1 is SGHVS and CDR2 is FQNEAQ. V lost 3 bases, J lost 2 bases, and 11 bases lay in between. The CDR3 spans 14 residues. The CDR3 nucleotides are TGTGCCAGCAGCTTTGGGACTCGCGCCTACGAGCAGTACTTC. Amino acids: CASSFGTRAYEQYF.

The chain is built from TRBV7-9 and TRBJ2-3, with D maybe TRBD2 (6 bases). V dropped 0 bases and J dropped 0 bases, with 16 bases sitting between them. The CDR3 contains 18 residues. CDR1 is SEHNR, CDR2 FQNEAQ, per germline (reference sequence). CDR3 sequence reads: CASSLALGRWDSTDTQYF. DNA of the CDR3: TGTGCCAGCAGCTTAGCATTGGGGAGGTGGGACAGCACAGATACGCAGTATTTT.

The rearrangement links TRBV10-3 to TRBJ2-5; 8 bases line up with TRBD1. The CDR3 consists of 13 residues. Unmatched junction bases numbered 7, after V lost 8 bases and J lost 5 bases. Germline CDR1 and CDR2: ENHRY and SYGVKD. DNA for the CDR3: TGTGCCATCCACAGGGGGTTAGGGGAGACCCAGTACTTC. This translates into CAIHRGLGETQYF.

The gene calls are TRBV5-1 and TRBJ2-7; D gene ambiguous. Germline V gene data show CDR1 as SGHRS and CDR2 as YFSETQ. The CDR3 loop spans 14 amino acids. Trimming pared 0 bases from V and 2 bases from J, leaving 9 bases between. Written as DNA, the CDR3 is TGCGCCAGCAGCTTGGATGCGGATACCTACGAGCAGTACTTC. Protein product: CASSLDADTYEQYF.

The rearrangement links TRBV5-7 to TRBJ2-7, with TRBD1 identical over 10 bases. TRBV5-7 is an ORF; its function is uncertain. This CDR3 region has 19 residues. V lost 5 bases to trimming and J lost 1 base; unmatched junction nucleotides: 18. The DNA of the CDR3 is TGTGCCAGCAGATCTCGGGACAGGGGTTATCATAGGTGGTCCTACGAGCAGTACTTC. Translating it yields CASRSRDRGYHRWSYEQYF.

This clone was counted once. The chain employs TRBV5-4 and TRBJ1-1, with 7 bases fitting TRBD1. Trimming at V came to 2 bases and at J to 6 bases, leaving 7 bases not matched to a gene. The length of the CDR3 is 14 residues. Germline CDR1 SGHNT, CDR2 YYREEE (reference sequence). CDR3 sequence (DNA): TGTGCCAGCAGCTTACAGGGGAAGCGGCCTGAAGCTTTCTTT. Amino acid sequence: CASSLQGKRPEAFF.